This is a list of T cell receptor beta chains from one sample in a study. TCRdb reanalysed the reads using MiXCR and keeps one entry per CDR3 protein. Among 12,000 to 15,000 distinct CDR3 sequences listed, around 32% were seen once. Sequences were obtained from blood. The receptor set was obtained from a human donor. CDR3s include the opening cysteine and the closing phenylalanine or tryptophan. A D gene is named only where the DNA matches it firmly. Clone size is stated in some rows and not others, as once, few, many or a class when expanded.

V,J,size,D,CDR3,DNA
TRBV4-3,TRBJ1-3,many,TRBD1,CASSHERGHRGGNTIYF,TGCGCCAGCAGCCACGAGAGAGGCCACAGGGGTGGAAACACCATATATTTT
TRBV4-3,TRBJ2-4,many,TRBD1,CASSRSSGGAGKNIQYF,TGCGCCAGCAGCCGGAGCTCAGGGGGCGCAGGCAAAAACATTCAGTACTTC
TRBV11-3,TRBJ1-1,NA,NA,CASSLVLEDTEAFF,TGTGCCAGCAGCTTAGTGTTAGAGGACACTGAAGCTTTCTTT
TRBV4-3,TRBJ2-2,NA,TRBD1,CASSQDLKGAGNTGELFF,TGCGCCAGCAGCCAAGATTTGAAGGGGGCTGGGAACACCGGGGAGCTGTTTTTT
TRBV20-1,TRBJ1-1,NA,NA,CSARTIGRTEAFF,TGCAGTGCTAGGACAATCGGTAGAACTGAAGCTTTCTTT
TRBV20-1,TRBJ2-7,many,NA,CSARTGSSYEQYF,TGCAGTGCTAGAACTGGTAGCTCCTACGAGCAGTACTTC
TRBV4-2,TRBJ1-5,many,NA,CASSQEGQPNQPQHF,TGTGCCAGCAGCCAAGAAGGACAGCCCAATCAGCCCCAGCATTTT
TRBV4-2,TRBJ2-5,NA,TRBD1,CASSQEGTGVETQYF,TGTGCCAGCAGCCAAGAAGGGACAGGGGTGGAGACCCAGTACTTC
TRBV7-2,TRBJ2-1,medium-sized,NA,CASSLERGAYNEQFF,TGTGCCAGCAGCTTAGAGAGGGGGGCTTACAATGAGCAGTTCTTC
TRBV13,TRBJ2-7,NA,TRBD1,CASSLGLAGTGHEEQYF,TGTGCCAGCAGCTTAGGATTAGCCGGGACAGGTCATGAGGAGCAGTACTTC
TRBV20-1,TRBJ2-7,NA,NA,CSASGTRGEQYF,TGCAGTGCTAGTGGGACCCGGGGCGAGCAGTACTTC
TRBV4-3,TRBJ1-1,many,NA,CASSQDVNTEAFF,TGCGCCAGCAGCCAAGACGTGAACACTGAAGCTTTCTTT
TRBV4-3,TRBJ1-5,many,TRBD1,CASSRDRDVNQPQHF,TGCGCCAGCAGTCGGGACAGGGATGTCAATCAGCCCCAGCATTTT
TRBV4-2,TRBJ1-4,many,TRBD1,CASSQNRDRGEGEKLFF,TGTGCCAGCAGCCAGAACAGAGACAGGGGAGAAGGCGAAAAACTGTTTTTT
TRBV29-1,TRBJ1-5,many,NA,CSVGSDNQPQHF,TGCAGCGTGGGGAGTGATAATCAGCCCCAGCATTTT
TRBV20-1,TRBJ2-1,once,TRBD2,CSARDKDLAGWPSSYNEQFF,TGTAGTGCTAGAGACAAAGATCTAGCGGGATGGCCGAGCTCCTACAATGAGCAGTTCTTC
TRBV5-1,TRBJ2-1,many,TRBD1,CASSLETGGYNEQFF,TGCGCCAGCAGCTTGGAGACAGGGGGCTACAATGAGCAGTTCTTC
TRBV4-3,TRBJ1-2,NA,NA,CASSQESGNYGYTF,TGCGCCAGCAGCCAAGAATCGGGAAACTATGGCTACACCTTC
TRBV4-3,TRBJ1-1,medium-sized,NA,CASSQGPGMNTEAFF,TGCGCCAGCAGCCAAGGCCCGGGGATGAACACTGAAGCTTTCTTT
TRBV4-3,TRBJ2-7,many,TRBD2,CASSKGLAVEQYF,TGTGCCAGCAGCAAGGGACTAGCAGTCGAGCAGTACTTC
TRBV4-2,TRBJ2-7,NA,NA,CASNQEFASRNSYEQYF,TGTGCCAGCAACCAAGAATTTGCTAGTCGTAACTCCTACGAGCAGTACTTC
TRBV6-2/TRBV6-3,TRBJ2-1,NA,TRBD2,CASSYRPGLGDNEQFF,TGTGCCAGCAGTTACCGTCCGGGACTAGGAGACAATGAGCAGTTCTTC
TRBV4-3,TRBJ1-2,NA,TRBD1,CASSPRGTGLGGVNYGYTF,TGCGCCAGCAGCCCGAGAGGGACAGGGTTAGGTGGGGTAAACTATGGCTACACCTTC
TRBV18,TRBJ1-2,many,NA,CASSPNYGYTF,TGTGCCAGCTCACCCAACTATGGCTACACCTTC
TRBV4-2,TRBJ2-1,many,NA,CASSQDREGTYNEQFF,TGTGCCAGCAGCCAAGATCGAGAAGGGACCTACAATGAGCAGTTCTTC
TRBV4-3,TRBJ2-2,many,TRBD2,CASSPGLAGVAGELFF,TGCGCCAGCAGCCCGGGACTAGCGGGAGTAGCCGGGGAGCTGTTTTTT
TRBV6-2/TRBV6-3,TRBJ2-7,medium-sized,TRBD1,CASSYEGAHEQYF,TGTGCCAGCAGCTACGAGGGGGCCCACGAGCAGTACTTC
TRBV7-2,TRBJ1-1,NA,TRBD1,CASSLVGQGGAEAFF,TGTGCCAGCAGCTTAGTCGGGCAGGGGGGCGCTGAAGCTTTCTTT
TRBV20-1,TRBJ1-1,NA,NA,CSARVGVGNTEAFF,TGCAGTGCTAGAGTAGGGGTTGGAAACACTGAAGCTTTCTTT
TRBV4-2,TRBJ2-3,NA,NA,CASSHRGSTDTQYF,TGTGCCAGCAGCCATAGAGGGAGTACAGATACGCAGTATTTT
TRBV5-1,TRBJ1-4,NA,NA,CASTATVPNEKLFF,TGCGCCAGCACCGCGACAGTACCTAATGAAAAACTGTTTTTT
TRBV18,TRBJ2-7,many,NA,CASSDDRQATYEQYF,TGTGCCAGCTCGGACGACAGACAGGCGACGTACGAGCAGTACTTC
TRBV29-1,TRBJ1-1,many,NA,CSGWRDMNTEAFF,TGCAGCGGGTGGCGGGACATGAACACTGAAGCTTTCTTT
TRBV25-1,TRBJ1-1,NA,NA,CSSSDGAGYYEQYF,TGTTCCAGCAGTGATGGCGCCGGCTACTACGAGCAGTACTTT
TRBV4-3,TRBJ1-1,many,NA,CASSQARTEIPEAFF,TGCGCCAGCAGCCAAGCCCGGACCGAAATCCCTGAAGCTTTCTTT
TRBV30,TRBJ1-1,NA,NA,CAMEGSGTEAFF,TGTGCCATGGAGGGATCGGGCACTGAAGCTTTCTTT
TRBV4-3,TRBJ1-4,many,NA,CASSHRQAFNEKLFF,TGCGCCAGCAGCCACCGACAGGCGTTTAATGAAAAACTGTTTTTT
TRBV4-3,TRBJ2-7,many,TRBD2,CASSHGTIVGEQYF,TGCGCCAGCAGCCATGGGACTATCGTGGGGGAGCAGTACTTC
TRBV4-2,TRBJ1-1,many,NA,CASSPYSDRAEAFF,TGTGCCAGCAGCCCCTACAGTGACCGGGCTGAAGCTTTCTTT
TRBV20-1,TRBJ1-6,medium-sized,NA,CSARDSGVEISPLHF,TGCAGTGCTAGAGATTCGGGGGTGGAGATTTCACCCCTCCACTTT
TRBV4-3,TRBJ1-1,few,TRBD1,CASSQEDRGDTEAFF,TGCGCCAGCAGCCAAGAAGACAGGGGGGACACTGAAGCTTTCTTT
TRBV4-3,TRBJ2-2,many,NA,CASSQGTGELFF,TGCGCCAGCAGCCAGGGGACCGGGGAGCTGTTTTTT
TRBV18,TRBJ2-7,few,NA,CASSPEMTVPTRKYF,TGTGCCAGCTCTCCCGAGATGACTGTACCTACGAGGAAGTACTTC
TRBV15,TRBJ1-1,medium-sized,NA,CATSRDRRPTPNTEAFF,TGTGCCACCAGCAGAGATCGGAGACCTACTCCGAACACTGAAGCTTTCTTT
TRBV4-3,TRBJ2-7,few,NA,CASSHSDGGYEQYF,TGCGCCAGCAGCCACTCGGACGGGGGATACGAGCAGTACTTC
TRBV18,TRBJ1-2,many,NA,CASSPGTVSSGYTF,TGTGCCAGCTCACCAGGGACGGTGTCTTCAGGCTACACCTTC
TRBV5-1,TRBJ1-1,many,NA,CASSLRSTGNTEAFF,TGCGCCAGCAGCCTCCGTTCAACAGGGAACACTGAAGCTTTCTTT
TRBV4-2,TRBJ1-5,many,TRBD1,CASSQSIAPDRGRWQPQHF,TGTGCCAGCAGCCAATCTATCGCCCCCGACAGGGGGCGGTGGCAGCCCCAGCATTTT
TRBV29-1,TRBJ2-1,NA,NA,CSLSLGENEQFF,TGCAGTTTGAGTCTGGGGGAGAATGAGCAGTTCTTC
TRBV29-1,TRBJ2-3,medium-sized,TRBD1,CSVGHGQGTDTQYF,TGCAGCGTTGGGCACGGACAGGGCACAGATACGCAGTATTTT
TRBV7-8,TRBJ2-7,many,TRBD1,CASSQDRPHEQYF,TGTGCCAGCAGCCAGGACAGGCCACACGAGCAGTACTTC